The present T cell receptor beta chain was sequenced within a study of T cell repertoires in cytomegalovirus infection. About the research overall: Indications came from public TCR beta signatures; they pointed to CMV infection and to a matching HLA type.

Only a few counts were recorded for this clonotype. The antigen remains undetermined. TCRdb ran MiXCR on the reads and lists one entry per CDR3 protein. The sample includes about 130,000 distinct CDR3 sequences, 24% of them seen just once. The CDR3 is 15 amino acids. Trimming took 3 bases from V and 5 from J; bases not matched to a gene: 5. Study-wide results and limits: People with CMV and the relevant HLA were identified by cumulative public TCR beta family frequency. The ex vivo response was dominated by HLA-C-restricted CMV-specific TCR beta clonotypes.

The material sequenced was PBMCs, sequenced either directly or after in vitro stimulation (not recorded which). This receptor was taken from a human donor in good health (CMV status not recorded). Some clones in this sample may be carry-over from other donors' samples. The chain couples TRBV12-3 or TRBV12-4 to TRBJ2-2, with 8 bases aligning to TRBD2. The CDR3 DNA follows: TGTGCCAGCAGTTTGAGCGGGAGTCCTACCGGGGAGCTGTTTTTT. Protein product: CASSLSGSPTGELFF.